This TCR beta chain appears in the sequencing data of a study of identical twins. Overall study results and limits: The study based its conclusions on cross-sectional statistical analysis and did not follow the same donors.

CDR1 and CDR2 (germline): SQVTM, ANQGSEA. The V end was cut by 4 bases, the J end by 7 bases, with 10 bases between. The length of the CDR3 is 12 residues. cDNA molecules carried unique molecular identifiers, and template switching added a universal primer site. In TCRdb, the 5' RACE reads were re-called with MiXCR into one record per CDR3 protein. The sample has around 240,000 distinct CDR3 sequences; 10% to 13% are singletons. A word on this clonotype: What it recognizes is unknown.

This chain links TRBV29-1 with TRBJ1-4; the D gene is possibly TRBD1 (5 bases). The sequence derives from a man aged 50 to 59 in good health. Sequenced input: memory T cells sorted from blood. The CDR3 protein is CSVGSGPEKLFF. Here the CDR3 DNA reads TGCAGCGTTGGTTCAGGGCCTGAAAAACTGTTTTTT.